The entry below gives a single TCR beta chain sequence along with its context. Its antigen is not identified. This sample was taken from a study of T cell responses to AZD1222 COVID-19 vaccine. Study outcomes and limitations: Elevations in Spike-specific TCR breadth and depth followed administration of two AZD1222 doses.

The method was immunoSEQ multiplex PCR; TCRdb's version includes in-frame clones alone and lacks a portion of them. The sample includes 250,000 to 300,000 clones, around 93% of them seen just once. The CDR3 is 15 residues long. CDR1 is SNHLY and CDR2 is FYNNEI in the germline V gene. After removal of 6 bases from V and 7 bases from J, the junction contained 13 bases not matched to a gene. The rearrangement uses TRBV2 and TRBJ2-3, with 7 bases aligning to TRBD2. The receptor was derived from an adult who received the AZD1222 COVID-19 vaccine. Sequenced here: peripheral blood, sampled 28 days after the second AZD1222 dose. CDR3 region: CASRTGLGVVNTQYF. DNA for the CDR3: TGTGCCAGCAGAACTGGACTAGGGGTCGTAAATACGCAGTATTTT.